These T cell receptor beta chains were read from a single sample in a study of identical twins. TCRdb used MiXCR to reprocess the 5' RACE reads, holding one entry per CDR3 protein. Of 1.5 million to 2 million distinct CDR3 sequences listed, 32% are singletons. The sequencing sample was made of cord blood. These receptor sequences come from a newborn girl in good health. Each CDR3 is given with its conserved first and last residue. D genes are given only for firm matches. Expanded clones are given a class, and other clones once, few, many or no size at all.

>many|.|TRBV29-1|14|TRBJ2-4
TGCAGCGTTCCAGGGCCAATAGCCAAAAACATTCAGTACTTC
CSVPGPIAKNIQYF
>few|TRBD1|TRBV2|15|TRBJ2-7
TGTGCCAGCAGTGAACCCCACAGGGGGCTGTACGAGCAGTACTTC
CASSEPHRGLYEQYF
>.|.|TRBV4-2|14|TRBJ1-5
TGTGCCAGCAGCCAGTGGGGAAGCAATCAGCCCCAGCATTTT
CASSQWGSNQPQHF
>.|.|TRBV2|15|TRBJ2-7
TGTGCCAGCAGTGGGGAGGTAGAAGCCGTCTACGAGCAGTACTTC
CASSGEVEAVYEQYF
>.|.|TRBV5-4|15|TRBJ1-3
TGTGCCAGCAGCTTGGGGCCACTTTCAGGGTCTTCCATATATTTT
CASSLGPLSGSSIYF
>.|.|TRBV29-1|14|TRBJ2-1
TGCAGCGTTGAGAGTGCCCGTCGCCGTGGTGAGCAGTTCTTC
CSVESARRRGEQFF
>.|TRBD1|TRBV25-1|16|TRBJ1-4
TGTGCCAGCAGTGAATCGGCGACAGGGCCTAATGAAAAACTGTTTTTT
CASSESATGPNEKLFF
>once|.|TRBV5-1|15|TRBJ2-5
TGCGCCAGCAGCTTGGTGGGTAGCGTCTACAATGAGCAGTACTTC
CASSLVGSVYNEQYF
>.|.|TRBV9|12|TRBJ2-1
TGTGCCAGCAGCACAACGCAAGAGACCCAGTTCTTC
CASSTTQETQFF
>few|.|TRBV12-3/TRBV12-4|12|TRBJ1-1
TGTGCCAGCAGTTTTGGGACAACTGAAGCTTTCTTT
CASSFGTTEAFF
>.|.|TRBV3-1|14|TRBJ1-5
TGTGCCAGCAGCCATAGCACAGACGATCAGCCCCAGCATTTT
CASSHSTDDQPQHF
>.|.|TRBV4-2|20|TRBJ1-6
TGTGCCAGCAGCCAAGTTCAGGGACCTCTTGGTCGCTCCTATAATTCACCCCTCCACTTT
CASSQVQGPLGRSYNSPLHF
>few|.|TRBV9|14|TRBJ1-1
TGTGCCAGCAGCGTAGTGGGGGTTCACACTGAAGCTTTCTTT
CASSVVGVHTEAFF
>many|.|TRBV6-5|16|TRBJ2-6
TGTGCCAGCAGTTCATGGGTGTACTCTGGGGCCAACGTCCTGACTTTC
CASSSWVYSGANVLTF
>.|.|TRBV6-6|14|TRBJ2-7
TGTGCCAGCAGTTACTCGTCAACACCCTACGAGCAGTACTTC
CASSYSSTPYEQYF
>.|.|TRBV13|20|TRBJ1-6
TGTGCCAGCAGCTTAAGGTTTATCGGGGGGTCGAGCTCCTATAATTCACCCCTCCACTTT
CASSLRFIGGSSSYNSPLHF
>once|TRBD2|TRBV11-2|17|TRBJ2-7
TGTGCCAGCAGCGGTCTAGCGGGGGGCAACGGCTACAATGAGCAGTACTTC
CASSGLAGGNGYNEQYF
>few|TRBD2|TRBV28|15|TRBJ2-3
TGTGCCAGCAGTGGGACTAGCGAGTGGGGGGATACGCAGTATTTT
CASSGTSEWGDTQYF
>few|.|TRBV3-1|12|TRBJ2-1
TGTGCCAGCAGCCGGACAAAGAATGAGCAGTTCTTC
CASSRTKNEQFF
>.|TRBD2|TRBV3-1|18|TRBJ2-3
TGTGCCAGCAGCCACGGACTAGCGGGGGGGCCGAGGAGAGATACGCAGTATTTT
CASSHGLAGGPRRDTQYF
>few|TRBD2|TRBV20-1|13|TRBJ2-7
TGCAGTGCTAGGACTAGCGGGAGACTCGAGCAGTACTTC
CSARTSGRLEQYF
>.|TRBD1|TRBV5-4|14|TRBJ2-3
TGTGCCAGCAGCACCCGACAGGGAGAAAATACGCAGTATTTT
CASSTRQGENTQYF
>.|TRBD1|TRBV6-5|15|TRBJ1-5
TGTGCCAGCAGTTATTACAGGGGGAGCAATCAGCCCCAGCATTTT
CASSYYRGSNQPQHF
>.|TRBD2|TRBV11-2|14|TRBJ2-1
TGTGCCAGCAGTCGAGCGGGGTCCCCGGGGGAGCAGTTCTTC
CASSRAGSPGEQFF
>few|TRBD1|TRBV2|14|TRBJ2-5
TGTGCCAGCAGGTCCGACAGGGCTCTTAGAGAGCAGTACTTC
CASRSDRALREQYF
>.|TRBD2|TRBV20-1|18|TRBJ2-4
TGCAGTGCTAGATTTAGCGGGAGCCCCCCACTAGCCAAAAACATTCAGTACTTC
CSARFSGSPPLAKNIQYF
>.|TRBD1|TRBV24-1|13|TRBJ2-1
TGTGCCACCAGTGACCCTGACAGGGGGGAGCAGTTCTTC
CATSDPDRGEQFF
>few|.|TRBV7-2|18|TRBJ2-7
TGTGCCAGCAGCGACAGGACAGTTCCCCTTTCTACTCCCTACGAGCAGTACTTC
CASSDRTVPLSTPYEQYF
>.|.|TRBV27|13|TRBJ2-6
TGTGCCAGCAGTTCAGGAGGGGCCAACGTCCTGACTTTC
CASSSGGANVLTF
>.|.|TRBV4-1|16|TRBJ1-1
TGCGCCAGCAGCCAAAATCACGGGGGGAGATACACTGAAGCTTTCTTT
CASSQNHGGRYTEAFF
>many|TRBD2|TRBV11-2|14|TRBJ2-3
TGTGCCAGCAGCGGTAGCGGGGGAGTAGATACGCAGTATTTT
CASSGSGGVDTQYF
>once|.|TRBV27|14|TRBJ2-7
TGTGCCAGCAGTTCCCCAATGGAGACCAATGAGCAGTACTTC
CASSSPMETNEQYF
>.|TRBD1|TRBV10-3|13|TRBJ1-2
TGTGCCATCAGTGGGACAGGGAAGAATGGCTACACCTTC
CAISGTGKNGYTF
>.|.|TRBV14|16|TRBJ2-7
TGTGCCAGCAGCCAAGAGTACGGCACCTATAACAATGAGCAGTACTTC
CASSQEYGTYNNEQYF
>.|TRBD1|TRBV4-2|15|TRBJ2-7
TGTGCCAGCAGCCTTCCGGGACAGGGGAACTACGAGCAGTACTTC
CASSLPGQGNYEQYF